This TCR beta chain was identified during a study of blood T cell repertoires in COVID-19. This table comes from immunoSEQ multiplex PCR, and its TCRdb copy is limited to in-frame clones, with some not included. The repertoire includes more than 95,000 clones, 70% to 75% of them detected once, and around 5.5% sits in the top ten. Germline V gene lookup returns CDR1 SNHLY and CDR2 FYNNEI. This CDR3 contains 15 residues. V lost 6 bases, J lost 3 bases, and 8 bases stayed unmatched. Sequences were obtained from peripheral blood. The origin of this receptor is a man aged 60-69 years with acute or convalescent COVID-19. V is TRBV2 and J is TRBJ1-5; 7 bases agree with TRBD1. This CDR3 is CASSLNRGSNQPQHF. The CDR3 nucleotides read TGTGCCAGCAGCCTAAACAGGGGCTCCAATCAGCCCCAGCATTTT.